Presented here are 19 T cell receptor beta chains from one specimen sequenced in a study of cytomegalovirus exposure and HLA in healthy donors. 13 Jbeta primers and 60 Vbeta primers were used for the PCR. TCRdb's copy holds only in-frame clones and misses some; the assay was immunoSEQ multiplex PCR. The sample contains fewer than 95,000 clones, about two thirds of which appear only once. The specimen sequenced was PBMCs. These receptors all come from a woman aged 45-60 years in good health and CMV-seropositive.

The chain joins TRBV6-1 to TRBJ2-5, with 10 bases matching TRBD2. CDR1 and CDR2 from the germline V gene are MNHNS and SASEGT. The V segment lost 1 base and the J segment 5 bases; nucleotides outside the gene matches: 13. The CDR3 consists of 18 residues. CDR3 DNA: TGTGCCAGCAGTGAAGTGGTGTCTAGCGGGGGCTTATGGGAGACCCAGTACTTC. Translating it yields CASSEVVSSGGLWETQYF.

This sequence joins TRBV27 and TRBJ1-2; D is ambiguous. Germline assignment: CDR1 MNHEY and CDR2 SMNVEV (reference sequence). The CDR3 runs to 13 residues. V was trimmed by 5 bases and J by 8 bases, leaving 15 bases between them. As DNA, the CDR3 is TGTGCCAGCAGTCTAGGTGGCGGCAACGGCTACACCTTC. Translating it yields CASSLGGGNGYTF.

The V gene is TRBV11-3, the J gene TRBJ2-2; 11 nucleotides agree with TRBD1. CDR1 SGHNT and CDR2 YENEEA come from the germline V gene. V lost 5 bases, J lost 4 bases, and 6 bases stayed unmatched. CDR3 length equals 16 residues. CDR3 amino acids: CASSLGGTGGTGELFF. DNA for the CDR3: TGTGCCAGCAGCCTTGGGGGGACAGGGGGCACCGGGGAGCTGTTTTTT. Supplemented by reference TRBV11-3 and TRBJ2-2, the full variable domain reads EAGVVQSPRYKIIEKKQPVAFWCNPISGHNTLYWYLQNLGQGPELLIRYENEEAVDDSQLPKDRFSAERLKGVDSTLKIQPAELGDSAVYLCASSLGGTGGTGELFFGEGSRLTVL.

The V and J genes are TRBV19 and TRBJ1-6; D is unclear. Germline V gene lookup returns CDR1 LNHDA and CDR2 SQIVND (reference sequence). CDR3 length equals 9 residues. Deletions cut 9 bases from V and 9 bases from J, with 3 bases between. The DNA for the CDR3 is TGTGCCAGCGGTTCACCCCTCCACTTT. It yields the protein CASGSPLHF. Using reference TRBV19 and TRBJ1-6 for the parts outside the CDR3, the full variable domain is DGGITQSPKYLFRKEGQNVTLSCEQNLNHDAMYWYRQDPGQGLRLIYYSQIVNDFQKGDIAEGYSVSREKKESFPLTVTSAQKNPTAFYLCASGSPLHFGNGTRLTVT.

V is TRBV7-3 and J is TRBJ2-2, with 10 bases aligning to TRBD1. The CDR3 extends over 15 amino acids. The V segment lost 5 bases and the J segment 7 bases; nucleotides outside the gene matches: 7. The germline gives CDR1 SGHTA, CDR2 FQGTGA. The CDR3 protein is CASSPTGGVSGELFF. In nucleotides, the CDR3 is TGTGCCAGCAGCCCGACAGGGGGCGTGAGCGGGGAGCTGTTTTTT.

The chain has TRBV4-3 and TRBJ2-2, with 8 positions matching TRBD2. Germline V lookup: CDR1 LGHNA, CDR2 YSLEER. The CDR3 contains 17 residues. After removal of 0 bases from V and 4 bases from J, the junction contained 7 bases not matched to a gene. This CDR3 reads CASSQDWGTRGTGELFF. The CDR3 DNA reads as TGCGCCAGCAGCCAAGACTGGGGGACTAGGGGCACCGGGGAGCTGTTTTTT.

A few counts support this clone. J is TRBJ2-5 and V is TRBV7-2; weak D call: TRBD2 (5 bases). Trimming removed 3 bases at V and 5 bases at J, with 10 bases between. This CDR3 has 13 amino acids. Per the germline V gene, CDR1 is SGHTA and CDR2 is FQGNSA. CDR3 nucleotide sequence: TGTGCCAGCAGCTTCCCTAGCATCGAGACCCAGTACTTC. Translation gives CASSFPSIETQYF.

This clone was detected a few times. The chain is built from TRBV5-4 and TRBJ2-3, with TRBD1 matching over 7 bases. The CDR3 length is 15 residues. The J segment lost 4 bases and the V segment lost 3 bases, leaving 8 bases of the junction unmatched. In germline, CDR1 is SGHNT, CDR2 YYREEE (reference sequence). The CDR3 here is CASSSDRVSADTQYF. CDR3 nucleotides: TGTGCCAGCAGCTCTGACAGGGTGTCAGCAGATACGCAGTATTTT.

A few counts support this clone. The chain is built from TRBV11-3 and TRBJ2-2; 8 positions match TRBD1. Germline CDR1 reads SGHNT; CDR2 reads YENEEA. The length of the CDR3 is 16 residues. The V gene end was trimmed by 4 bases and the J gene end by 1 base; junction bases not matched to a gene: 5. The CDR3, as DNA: TGTGCCAGCAGCTCCGCGGACAGGGAGAACACCGGGGAGCTGTTTTTT. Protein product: CASSSADRENTGELFF.

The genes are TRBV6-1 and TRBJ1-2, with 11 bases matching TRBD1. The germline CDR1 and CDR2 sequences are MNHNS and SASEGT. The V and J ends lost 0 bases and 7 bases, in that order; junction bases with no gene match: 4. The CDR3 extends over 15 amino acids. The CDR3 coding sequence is TGTGCCAGCAGTGAAGCTCGGGACAGGGGGTTTGGCTACACCTTC. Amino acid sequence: CASSEARDRGFGYTF.

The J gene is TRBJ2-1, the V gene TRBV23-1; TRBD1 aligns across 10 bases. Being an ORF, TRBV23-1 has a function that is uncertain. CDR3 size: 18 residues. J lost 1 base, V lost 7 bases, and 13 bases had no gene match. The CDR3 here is CASTPGQGPPGSYNEQFF. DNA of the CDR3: TGCGCCAGCACACCGGGACAGGGGCCCCCGGGGTCCTACAATGAGCAGTTCTTC.

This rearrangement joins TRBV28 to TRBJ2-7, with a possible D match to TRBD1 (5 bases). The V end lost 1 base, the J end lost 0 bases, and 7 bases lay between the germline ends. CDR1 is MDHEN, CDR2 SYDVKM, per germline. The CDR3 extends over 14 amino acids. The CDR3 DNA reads TGTGCCAGCAGTTTATTAGACAGCTCCTACGAGCAGTACTTC. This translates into CASSLLDSSYEQYF.

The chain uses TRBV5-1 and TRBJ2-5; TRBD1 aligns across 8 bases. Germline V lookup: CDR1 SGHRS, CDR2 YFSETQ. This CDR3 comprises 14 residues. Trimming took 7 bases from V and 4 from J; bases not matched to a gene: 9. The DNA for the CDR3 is TGCGCCAGCCGGCCCAGACAGGGGCGAGAGACCCAGTACTTC. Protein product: CASRPRQGRETQYF.

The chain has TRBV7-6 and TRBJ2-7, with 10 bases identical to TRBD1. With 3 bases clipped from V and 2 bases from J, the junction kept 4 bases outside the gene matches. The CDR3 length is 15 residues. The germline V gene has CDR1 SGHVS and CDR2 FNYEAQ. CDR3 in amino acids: CASSLGTGETYEQYF. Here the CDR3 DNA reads TGTGCCAGCAGCTTGGGGACAGGGGAAACCTACGAGCAGTACTTC. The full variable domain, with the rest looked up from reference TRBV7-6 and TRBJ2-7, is GAGVSQSPRYKVTKRGQDVALRCDPISGHVSLYWYRQALGQGPEFLTYFNYEAQQDKSGLPNDRFSAERPEGSISTLTIQRTEQRDSAMYRCASSLGTGETYEQYFGPGTRLTVT.

CDR3 nucleotide sequence: TGTGCCAGCAGCCAAGTTGCAGGGAGGGATGGCTACACCTTC. Protein product: CASSQVAGRDGYTF. This chain links TRBV4-2 with TRBJ1-2; tentatively, D is TRBD1 (5 bases). Trimming cost V 1 base and J 6 bases, with 12 bases left between them. The length of the CDR3 is 14 residues. Germline lookup yields CDR1 LGHNA and CDR2 YNFKEQ.

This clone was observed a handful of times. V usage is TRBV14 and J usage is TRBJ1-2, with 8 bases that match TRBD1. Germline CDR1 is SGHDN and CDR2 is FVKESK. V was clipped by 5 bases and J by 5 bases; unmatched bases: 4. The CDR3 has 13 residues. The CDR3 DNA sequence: TGTGCCAGCAGCGTGGACAGGGTGTATGGCTACACCTTC. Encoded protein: CASSVDRVYGYTF.

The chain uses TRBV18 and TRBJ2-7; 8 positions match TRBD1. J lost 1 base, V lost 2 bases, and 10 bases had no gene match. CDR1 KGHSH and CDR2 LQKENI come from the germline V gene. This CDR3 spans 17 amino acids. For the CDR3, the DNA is TGTGCCAGCTCACCAAGGACAGGGTTTCTTAATTCCTACGAGCAGTACTTC. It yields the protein CASSPRTGFLNSYEQYF.

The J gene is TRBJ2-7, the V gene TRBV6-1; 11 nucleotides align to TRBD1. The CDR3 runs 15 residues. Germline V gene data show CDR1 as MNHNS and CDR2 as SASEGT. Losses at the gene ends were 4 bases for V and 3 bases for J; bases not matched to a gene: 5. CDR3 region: CASSGGDRGGYEQYF. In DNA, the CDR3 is TGTGCCAGCAGTGGAGGGGACAGGGGGGGCTACGAGCAGTACTTC.

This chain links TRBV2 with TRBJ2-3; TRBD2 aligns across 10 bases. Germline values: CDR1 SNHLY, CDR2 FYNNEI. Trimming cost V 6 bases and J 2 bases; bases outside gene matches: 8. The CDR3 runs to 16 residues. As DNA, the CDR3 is TGTGCCAGCAGGGGGATAGCGGGGGGAAACACAGATACGCAGTATTTT. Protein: CASRGIAGGNTDTQYF.